One and the same sample provided the 11 T cell receptor beta chains below, sequenced in a study of blood T cell repertoires in COVID-19. This table comes from immunoSEQ multiplex PCR, and its TCRdb copy is limited to in-frame clones, with some not included. The sample lists 150,000 to 200,000 clones; over 80% were seen once. Sequenced input: PBMCs or T cells enriched from blood (not recorded which). Every receptor here comes from a man aged 65-85 years who had been exposed to COVID-19.

The chain has TRBV18 and TRBJ2-1; 7 bases fit TRBD1. Germline CDR1 is KGHSH and CDR2 is LQKENI. The CDR3 runs to 14 residues. Trimming at V came to 5 bases and at J to 7 bases, leaving 8 bases not matched to a gene. The DNA for the CDR3 is TGTGCCAGCTCATCTTTAAGGGGGCAGAATGAGCAGTTCTTC. It is translated as CASSSLRGQNEQFF. Drawing the rest from reference TRBV18 and TRBJ2-1, the complete variable domain is NAGVMQNPRHLVRRRGQEARLRCSPMKGHSHVYWYRQLPEEGLKFMVYLQKENIIDESGMPKERFSAEFPKEGPSILRIQQVVRGDSAAYFCASSSLRGQNEQFFGPGTRLTVL.

This clone was recorded once. The V and J genes are TRBV10-1 and TRBJ1-1; D is perhaps TRBD1 (6 bases). Trimming took 11 bases from V and 7 from J, leaving 23 bases between them. The V gene's germline CDR1 is WNHNN and CDR2 SYGVQD (reference sequence). The CDR3 runs to 14 residues. The CDR3 DNA follows: TGCGCCCCCAGCTACACAGGGATCGCGTATGAAGCTTTCTTT. As protein: CAPSYTGIAYEAFF.

The DNA of the CDR3 is TGTGCCAGCAGCCTCGGACAGGGTATGATATTCAGCTACACCTTC. Amino acids: CASSLGQGMIFSYTF. The rearrangement joins TRBV5-6 to TRBJ1-2, with TRBD1 matching over 8 bases. The trim removed 4 bases at V and 9 bases at J, leaving 14 bases unmatched. The CDR3 consists of 15 residues. CDR1 SGHDT and CDR2 YYEEEE come from the germline V gene.

This rearrangement joins TRBV5-1 to TRBJ2-2; D is perhaps TRBD1 (6 bases). The V and J ends lost 4 bases and 4 bases respectively, with 17 bases between them. From germline, CDR1 is SGHRS and CDR2 YFSETQ. There are 16 residues in the CDR3. In DNA, the CDR3 is TGCGCCAGCAGCCCGCGACAGCGAGGGGGCACCGGGGAGCTGTTTTTT. Translation: CASSPRQRGGTGELFF.

This clone was recorded a few times. The chain links TRBV14 to TRBJ1-2, with 7 positions matching TRBD1. Germline CDR1 is SGHDN and CDR2 is FVKESK. J lost 3 bases, V lost 1 base, and 2 bases had no gene match. The CDR3 covers 14 residues. The CDR3 reads CASSQVGTDYGYTF. CDR3 coding DNA: TGTGCCAGCAGCCAAGTTGGGACAGACTATGGCTACACCTTC.

The chain links TRBV11-2 to TRBJ2-2; TRBD2 matches 8 bases. CDR3 length equals 15 residues. The V gene's germline CDR1 is SGHAT and CDR2 FQNNGV. Trimming cost V 6 bases and J 4 bases; bases outside gene matches: 7. CDR3 amino acids: CASRESGSRTGELFF. In nucleotides, the CDR3 is TGTGCCAGCAGGGAGAGCGGGAGTCGCACCGGGGAGCTGTTTTTT. Supplemented by reference TRBV11-2 and TRBJ2-2, the full variable domain reads EAGVAQSPRYKIIEKRQSVAFWCNPISGHATLYWYQQILGQGPKLLIQFQNNGVVDDSQLPKDRFSAERLKGVDSTLKIQPAKLEDSAVYLCASRESGSRTGELFFGEGSRLTVL.

The rearrangement uses TRBV2 and TRBJ1-3; 8 bases map to TRBD1. This CDR3 spans 16 amino acids. Trimming at V came to 4 bases and at J to 4 bases, leaving 9 bases not matched to a gene. In germline, CDR1 is SNHLY, CDR2 FYNNEI. CDR3 region: CASSGYTTGEGNTIYF. CDR3 bases: TGTGCCAGCAGTGGCTACACGACAGGGGAAGGAAACACCATATATTTT.

The genes are TRBV19 and TRBJ1-4; 7 bases line up with TRBD1. The trim removed 5 bases at V and 6 bases at J, leaving 15 bases unmatched. The CDR3 consists of 17 residues. Germline CDR1 and CDR2: LNHDA and SQIVND (reference sequence). The chain's CDR3 is CASSPIRAAGQHEKLFF. The CDR3 DNA follows: TGTGCCAGTAGTCCGATACGGGCGGCGGGACAGCATGAAAAACTGTTTTTT. Supplemented by reference TRBV19 and TRBJ1-4, the full variable domain reads DGGITQSPKYLFRKEGQNVTLSCEQNLNHDAMYWYRQDPGQGLRLIYYSQIVNDFQKGDIAEGYSVSREKKESFPLTVTSAQKNPTAFYLCASSPIRAAGQHEKLFFGSGTQLSVL.

This rearrangement joins TRBV7-9 to TRBJ1-5; TRBD1 is a possible D gene (5 bases). Trimming took off 8 bases at V and 8 bases at J, with 16 bases between the two ends. The CDR3 covers 13 residues. CDR1 is SEHNR and CDR2 is FQNEAQ in the germline V gene (reference sequence). The chain's CDR3 is CASDPGQGKPQHF. Written as DNA, the CDR3 is TGTGCCAGCGACCCCGGACAAGGAAAGCCCCAGCATTTT.

The gene calls are TRBV15 and TRBJ1-1, with D uncertain. The CDR3 covers 15 residues. Trimming left V 0 bases short and J 6 bases short, with 14 bases between. Germline loops: CDR1 LNHNV, CDR2 YYDKDF (reference sequence). The CDR3 DNA is TGTGCCACCAGCAGAGATGGAAAGAGGGTCGCTGAAGCTTTCTTT. Translating gives CATSRDGKRVAEAFF. Filled out from reference TRBV15 and TRBJ1-1, the complete variable domain reads DAMVIQNPRYQVTQFGKPVTLSCSQTLNHNVMYWYQQKSSQAPKLLFHYYDKDFNNEADTPDNFQSRRPNTSFCFLDIRSPGLGDTAMYLCATSRDGKRVAEAFFGQGTRLTVV.

V and J are TRBV5-1 and TRBJ2-5, with 10 bases fitting TRBD1. The CDR3 extends over 16 amino acids. Germline V gene lookup returns CDR1 SGHRS and CDR2 YFSETQ. V lost 1 base and J lost 4; bases outside the gene matches: 7. CDR3 bases: TGCGCCAGCAGCTTGTTGGGGACAGGGGTTGGAGAGACCCAGTACTTC. Translated: CASSLLGTGVGETQYF.